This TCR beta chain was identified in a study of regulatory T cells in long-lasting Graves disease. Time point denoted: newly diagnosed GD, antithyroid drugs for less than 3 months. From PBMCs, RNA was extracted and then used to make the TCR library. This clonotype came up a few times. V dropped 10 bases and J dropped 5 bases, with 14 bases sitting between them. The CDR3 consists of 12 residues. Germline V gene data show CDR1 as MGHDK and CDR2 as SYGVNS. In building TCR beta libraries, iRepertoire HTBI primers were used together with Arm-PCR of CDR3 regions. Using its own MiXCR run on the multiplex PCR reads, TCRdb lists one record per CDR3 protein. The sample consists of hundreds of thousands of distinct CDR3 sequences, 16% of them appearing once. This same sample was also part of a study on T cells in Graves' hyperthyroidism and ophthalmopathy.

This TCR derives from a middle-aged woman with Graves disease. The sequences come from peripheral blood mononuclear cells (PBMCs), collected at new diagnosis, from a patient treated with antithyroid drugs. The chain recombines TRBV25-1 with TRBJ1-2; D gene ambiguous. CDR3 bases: TGTGCCACCGGAGGGATCCCTTATGGCTACACCTTC. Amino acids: CATGGIPYGYTF.